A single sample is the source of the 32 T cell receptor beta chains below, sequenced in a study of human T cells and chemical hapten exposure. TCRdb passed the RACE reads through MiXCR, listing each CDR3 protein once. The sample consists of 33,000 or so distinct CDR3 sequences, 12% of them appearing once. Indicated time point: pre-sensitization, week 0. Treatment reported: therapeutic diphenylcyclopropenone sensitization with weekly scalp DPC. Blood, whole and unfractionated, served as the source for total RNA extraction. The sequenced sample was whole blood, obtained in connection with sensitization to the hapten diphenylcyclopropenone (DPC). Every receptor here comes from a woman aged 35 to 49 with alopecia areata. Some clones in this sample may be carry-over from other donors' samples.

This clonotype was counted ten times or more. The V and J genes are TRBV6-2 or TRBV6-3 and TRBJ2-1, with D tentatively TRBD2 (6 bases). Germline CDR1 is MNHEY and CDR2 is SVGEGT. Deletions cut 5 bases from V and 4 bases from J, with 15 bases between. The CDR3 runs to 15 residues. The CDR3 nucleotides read TGTGCCAGCAGTCACGGGAGCGCCGAATACAATGAGCAGTTCTTC. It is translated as CASSHGSAEYNEQFF.

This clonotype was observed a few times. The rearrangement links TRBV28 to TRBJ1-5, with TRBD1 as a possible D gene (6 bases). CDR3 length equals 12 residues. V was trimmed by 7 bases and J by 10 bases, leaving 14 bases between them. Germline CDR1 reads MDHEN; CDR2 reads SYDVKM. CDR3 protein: CASTRDISPQHF. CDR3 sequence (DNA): TGTGCCAGCACCCGGGACATTAGTCCCCAGCATTTT.

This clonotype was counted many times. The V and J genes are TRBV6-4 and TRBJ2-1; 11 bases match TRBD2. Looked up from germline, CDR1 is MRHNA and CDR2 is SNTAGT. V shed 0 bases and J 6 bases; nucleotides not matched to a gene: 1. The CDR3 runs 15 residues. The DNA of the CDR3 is TGTGCCAGCAGTGACTCTAGCGGGAGGGTCAATGAGCAGTTCTTC. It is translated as CASSDSSGRVNEQFF.

The CDR3, as DNA: TGTGCCAGCAGGATGGGATGGGAGGAGCAGTTCTTC. This encodes CASRMGWEEQFF. V is TRBV2 and J is TRBJ2-1, with a possible D match to TRBD2 (5 bases). The CDR3 contains 12 residues. Trimming stripped 6 bases from V and 10 bases from J, with 13 bases between. From germline, CDR1 is SNHLY and CDR2 FYNNEI.

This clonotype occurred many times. CDR3 amino acids: CSAPGGAANEKLFF. The DNA of the CDR3 is TGCAGTGCACCGGGGGGGGCAGCTAATGAAAAACTGTTTTTT. This sequence joins TRBV20-1 and TRBJ1-4; weak D call: TRBD1 (6 bases). The V end was cut by 6 bases, the J end by 3 bases, with 14 bases between. CDR3 size: 14 residues. The germline CDR1 and CDR2 sequences are DFQATT and SNEGSKA (reference sequence).

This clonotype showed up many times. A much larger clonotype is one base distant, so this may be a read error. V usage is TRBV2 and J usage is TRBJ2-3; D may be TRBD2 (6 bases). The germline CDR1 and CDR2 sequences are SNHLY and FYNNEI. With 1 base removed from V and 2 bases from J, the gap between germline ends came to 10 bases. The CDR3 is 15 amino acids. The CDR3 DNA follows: TGTGCCAGCAGTGAAGGGGACTCCCCCACAGATACGCAGTATTTT. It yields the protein CASSEGDSPTDTQYF. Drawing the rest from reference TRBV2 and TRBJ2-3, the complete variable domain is EPEVTQTPSHQVTQMGQEVILRCVPISNHLYFYWYRQILGQKVEFLVSFYNNEISEKSEIFDDQFSVERPDGSNFTLKIRSTKLEDSAMYFCASSEGDSPTDTQYFGPGTRLTVL.

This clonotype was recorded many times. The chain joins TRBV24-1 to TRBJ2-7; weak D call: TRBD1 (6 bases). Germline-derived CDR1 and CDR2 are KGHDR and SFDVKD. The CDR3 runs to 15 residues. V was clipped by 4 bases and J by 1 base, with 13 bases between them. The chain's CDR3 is CATSDTRGGSYEQYF. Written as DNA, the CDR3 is TGTGCCACCAGTGACACTAGAGGGGGTTCCTACGAGCAGTACTTC.

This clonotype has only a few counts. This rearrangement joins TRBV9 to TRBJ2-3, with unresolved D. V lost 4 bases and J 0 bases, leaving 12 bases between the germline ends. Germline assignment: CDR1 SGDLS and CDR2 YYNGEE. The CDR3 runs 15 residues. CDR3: CASSPTLGSTDTQYF. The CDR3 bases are TGTGCCAGCAGCCCCACTCTTGGGAGCACAGATACGCAGTATTTT.

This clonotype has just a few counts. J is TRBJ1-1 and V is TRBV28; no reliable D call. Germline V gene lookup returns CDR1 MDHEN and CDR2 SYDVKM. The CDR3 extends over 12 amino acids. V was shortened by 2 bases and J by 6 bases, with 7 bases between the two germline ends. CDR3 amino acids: CASSLVSSEAFF. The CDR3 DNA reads TGTGCCAGCAGTTTAGTAAGTTCTGAAGCTTTCTTT. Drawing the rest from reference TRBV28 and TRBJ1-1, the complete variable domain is DVKVTQSSRYLVKRTGEKVFLECVQDMDHENMFWYRQDPGLGLRLIYFSYDVKMKEKGDIPEGYSVSREKKERFSLILESASTNQTSMYLCASSLVSSEAFFGQGTRLTVV.

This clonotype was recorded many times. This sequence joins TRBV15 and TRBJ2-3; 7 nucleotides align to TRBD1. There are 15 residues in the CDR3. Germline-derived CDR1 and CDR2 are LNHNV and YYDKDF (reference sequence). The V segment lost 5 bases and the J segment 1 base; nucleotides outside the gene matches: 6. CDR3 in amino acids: CATSGRDRRTDTQYF. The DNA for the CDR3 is TGTGCCACCAGCGGCCGGGACAGACGCACAGATACGCAGTATTTT.

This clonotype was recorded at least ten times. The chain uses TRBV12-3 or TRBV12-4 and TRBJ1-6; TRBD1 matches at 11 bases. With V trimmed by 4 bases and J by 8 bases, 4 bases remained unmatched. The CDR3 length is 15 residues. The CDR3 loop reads CASSSWDRGDSPLHF. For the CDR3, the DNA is TGTGCCAGCAGTTCCTGGGACAGGGGGGATTCACCCCTCCACTTT.

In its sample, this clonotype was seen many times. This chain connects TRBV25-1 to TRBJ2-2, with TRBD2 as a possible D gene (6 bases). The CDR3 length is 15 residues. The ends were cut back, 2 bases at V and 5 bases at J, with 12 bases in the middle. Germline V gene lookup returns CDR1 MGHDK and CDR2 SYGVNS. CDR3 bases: TGTGCCAGCAGTGAACGGGGGTCTACTACCGGGGAGCTGTTTTTT. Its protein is CASSERGSTTGELFF.

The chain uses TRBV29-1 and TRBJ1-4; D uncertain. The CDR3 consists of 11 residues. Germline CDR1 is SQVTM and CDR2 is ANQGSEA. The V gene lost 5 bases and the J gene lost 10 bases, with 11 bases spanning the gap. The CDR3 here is CSVSNGGKLFF. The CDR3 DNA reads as TGCAGCGTTAGCAACGGTGGAAAACTGTTTTTT.

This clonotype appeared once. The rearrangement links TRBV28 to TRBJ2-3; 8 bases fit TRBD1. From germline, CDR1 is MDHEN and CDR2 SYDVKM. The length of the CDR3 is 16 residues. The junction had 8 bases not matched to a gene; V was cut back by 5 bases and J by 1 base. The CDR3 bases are TGTGCCAGCAGTAAACCCTTGACAGGGGGCACAGATACGCAGTATTTT. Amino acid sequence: CASSKPLTGGTDTQYF.

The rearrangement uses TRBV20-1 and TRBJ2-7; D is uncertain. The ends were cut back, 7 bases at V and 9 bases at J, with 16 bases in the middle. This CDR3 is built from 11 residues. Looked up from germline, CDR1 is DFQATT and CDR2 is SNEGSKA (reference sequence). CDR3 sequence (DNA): TGCAGTGTTAGTATCGGCCGGGTGCAGTACTTC. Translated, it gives CSVSIGRVQYF.

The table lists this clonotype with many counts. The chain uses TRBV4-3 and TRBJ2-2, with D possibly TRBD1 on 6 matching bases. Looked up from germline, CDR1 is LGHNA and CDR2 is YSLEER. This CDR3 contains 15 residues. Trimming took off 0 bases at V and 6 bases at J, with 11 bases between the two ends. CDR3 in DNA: TGCGCCAGCAGCCAAGATCTAACAGGGCCCGGGGAGCTGTTTTTT. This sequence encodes CASSQDLTGPGELFF.

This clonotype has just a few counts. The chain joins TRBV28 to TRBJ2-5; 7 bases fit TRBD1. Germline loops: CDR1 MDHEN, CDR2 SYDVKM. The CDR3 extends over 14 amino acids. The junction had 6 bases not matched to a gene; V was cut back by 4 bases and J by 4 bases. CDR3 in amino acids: CASSSRGISETQYF. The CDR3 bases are TGTGCCAGCAGTTCCAGGGGGATCTCAGAGACCCAGTACTTC.

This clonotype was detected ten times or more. CDR3 in DNA: TGTGCCAGCAGCTCCCTGGACGAAAACATTCAGTACTTC. Its protein is CASSSLDENIQYF. The gene calls are TRBV7-8 and TRBJ2-4; no firm D call. The CDR3 has 13 amino acids. Trimming removed 4 bases from V and 5 bases from J, with 9 bases in between. Germline CDR1 SGHVS, CDR2 FQNEAQ.

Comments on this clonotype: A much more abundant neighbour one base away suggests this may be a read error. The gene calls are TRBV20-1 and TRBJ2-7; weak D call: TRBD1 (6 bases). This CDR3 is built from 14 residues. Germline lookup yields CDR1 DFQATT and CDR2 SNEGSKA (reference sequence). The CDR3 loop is CSAYHPDSFYKQYF. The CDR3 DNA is TGCAGTGCTTACCATCCGGACAGCTTCTACAAGCAGTACTTC.

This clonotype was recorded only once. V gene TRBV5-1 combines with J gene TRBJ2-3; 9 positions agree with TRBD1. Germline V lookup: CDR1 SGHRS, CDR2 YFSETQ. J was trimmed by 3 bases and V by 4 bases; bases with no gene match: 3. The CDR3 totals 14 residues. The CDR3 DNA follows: TGCGCCAGCAGCAAGACAGGGGGGACAGATACGCAGTATTTT. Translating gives CASSKTGGTDTQYF.

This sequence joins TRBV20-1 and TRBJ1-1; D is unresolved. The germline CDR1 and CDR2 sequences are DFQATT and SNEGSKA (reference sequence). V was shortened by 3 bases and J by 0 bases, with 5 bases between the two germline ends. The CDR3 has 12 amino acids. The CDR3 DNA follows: TGCAGTGCTAGCGGAGTGAACACTGAAGCTTTCTTT. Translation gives CSASGVNTEAFF.

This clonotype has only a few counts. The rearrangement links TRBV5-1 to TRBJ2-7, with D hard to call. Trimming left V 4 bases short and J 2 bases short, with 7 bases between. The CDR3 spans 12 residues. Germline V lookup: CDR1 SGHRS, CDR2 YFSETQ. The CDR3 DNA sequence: TGCGCCAGCAGCCTGACGGCCTACGAGCAGTACTTC. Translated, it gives CASSLTAYEQYF. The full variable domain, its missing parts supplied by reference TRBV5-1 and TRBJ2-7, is KAGVTQTPRYLIKTRGQQVTLSCSPISGHRSVSWYQQTPGQGLQFLFEYFSETQRNKGNFPGRFSGRQFSNSRSEMNVSTLELGDSALYLCASSLTAYEQYFGPGTRLTVT.

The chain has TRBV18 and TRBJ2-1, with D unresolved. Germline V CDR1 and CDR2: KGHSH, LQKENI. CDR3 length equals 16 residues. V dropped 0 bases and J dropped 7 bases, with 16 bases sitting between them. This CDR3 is CASSPPRRPLLNEQFF. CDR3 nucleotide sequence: TGTGCCAGCTCACCACCGAGGAGACCCCTACTTAATGAGCAGTTCTTC.

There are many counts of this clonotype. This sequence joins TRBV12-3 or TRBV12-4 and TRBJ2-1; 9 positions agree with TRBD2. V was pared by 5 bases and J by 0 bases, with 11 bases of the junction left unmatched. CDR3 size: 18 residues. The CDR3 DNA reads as TGTGCCAGCAGTCCTACCTTTGCGGGAGGGAGCTCCTACAATGAGCAGTTCTTC. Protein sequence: CASSPTFAGGSSYNEQFF.

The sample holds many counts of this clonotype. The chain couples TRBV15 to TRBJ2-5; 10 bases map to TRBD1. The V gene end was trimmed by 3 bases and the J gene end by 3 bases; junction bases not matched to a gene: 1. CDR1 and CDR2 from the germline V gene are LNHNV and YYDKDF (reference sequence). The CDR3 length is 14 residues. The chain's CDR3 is CATSRDRGEETQYF. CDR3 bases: TGTGCCACCAGCAGGGACAGGGGGGAAGAGACCCAGTACTTC.

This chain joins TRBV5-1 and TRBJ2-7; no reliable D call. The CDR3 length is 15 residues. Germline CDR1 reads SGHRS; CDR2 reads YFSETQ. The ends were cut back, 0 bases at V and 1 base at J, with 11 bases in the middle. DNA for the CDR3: TGCGCCAGCAGCTTGGAGTCAAGTGGGTCCTACGAGCAGTACTTC. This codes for CASSLESSGSYEQYF.

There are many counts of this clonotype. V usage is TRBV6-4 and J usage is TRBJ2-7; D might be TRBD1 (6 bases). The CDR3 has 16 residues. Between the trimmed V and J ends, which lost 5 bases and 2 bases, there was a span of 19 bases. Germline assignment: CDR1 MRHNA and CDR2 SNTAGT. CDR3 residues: CASSPQMVGAPYEQYF. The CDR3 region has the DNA TGTGCCAGCAGTCCCCAGATGGTGGGGGCCCCCTACGAGCAGTACTTC.

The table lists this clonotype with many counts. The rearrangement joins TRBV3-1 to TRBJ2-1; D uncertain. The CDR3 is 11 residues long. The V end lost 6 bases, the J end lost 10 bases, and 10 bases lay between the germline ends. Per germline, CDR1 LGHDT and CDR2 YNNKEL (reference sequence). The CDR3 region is CASSNTPEQFF. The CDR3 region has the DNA TGTGCCAGCAGTAACACACCAGAGCAGTTCTTC.

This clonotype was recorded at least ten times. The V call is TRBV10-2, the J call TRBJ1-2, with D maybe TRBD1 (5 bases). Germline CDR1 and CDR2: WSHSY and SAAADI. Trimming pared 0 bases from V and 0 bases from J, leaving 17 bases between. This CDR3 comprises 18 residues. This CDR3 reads CASSESMYGGLTNYGYTF. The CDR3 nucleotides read TGCGCCAGCAGTGAGTCCATGTATGGGGGATTAACTAACTATGGCTACACCTTC.

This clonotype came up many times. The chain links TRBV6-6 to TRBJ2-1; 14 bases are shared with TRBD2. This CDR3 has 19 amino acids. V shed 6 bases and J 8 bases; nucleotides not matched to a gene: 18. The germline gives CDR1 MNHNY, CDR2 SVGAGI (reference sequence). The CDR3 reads CASSSPPGTSGRGPHEQFF. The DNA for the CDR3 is TGTGCCAGCAGCTCCCCCCCCGGGACTAGCGGGAGAGGTCCGCATGAGCAGTTCTTC.

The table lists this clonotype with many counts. CDR3 DNA sequence: TGTGCCAGCAGCCCCAGAGGGGAGACCCAGTACTTC. It yields the protein CASSPRGETQYF. This chain connects TRBV6-1 to TRBJ2-5, with TRBD2 as a possible D gene (5 bases). Trimming shortened V by 6 bases and J by 5 bases, and 10 bases separated the two germline ends. This CDR3 is 12 amino acids long. CDR1 and CDR2 (germline): MNHNS, SASEGT.

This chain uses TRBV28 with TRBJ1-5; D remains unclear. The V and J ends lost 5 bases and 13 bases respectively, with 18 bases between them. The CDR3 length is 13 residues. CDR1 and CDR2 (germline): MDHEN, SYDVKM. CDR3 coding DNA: TGTGCCAGCAGTAGTACGGGTGGGCGACCACAGCATTTT. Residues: CASSSTGGRPQHF.